The rows below give T cell receptor beta chains drawn from one sample of a study of regulatory T cells in long-lasting Graves disease. Each CDR3 protein is one row after TCRdb ran MiXCR on the multiplex PCR reads. The table shows some 450,000 distinct CDR3 sequences, with roughly a quarter occurring only once. Sequenced here: peripheral blood mononuclear cells (PBMCs), sampled when the disease was refractory, from a patient treated with antithyroid drugs. The receptors were gathered from a female donor with Graves disease. CDR3s include the opening cysteine and the closing phenylalanine or tryptophan. The D gene is left open where the match is weak. Expanded clones are given a class, and other clones once, few, many or no size at all.

j_call d_call v_call clone_size cdr3_nt cdr3_aa
TRBJ2-7 . TRBV5-1 . TGCGCCAGCAGATTCGGAGGGGCGTACGAGCAGTACTTC CASRFGGAYEQYF
TRBJ2-7 . TRBV7-6 few TGTGCCAGCGGGCTAACATACCCGAACTACGAGCAGTACTTC CASGLTYPNYEQYF
TRBJ2-7 . TRBV14 few TGTGCCAGCAGCCAAGATAAGGAAGGATTCTACTACGAGCAGTACTTC CASSQDKEGFYYEQYF
TRBJ1-2 . TRBV6-1 many TGTGCCAGCAGTAGTAAATATGGCTACACCTTC CASSSKYGYTF
TRBJ1-5 . TRBV7-8 many TGTGCCAGCAGCTTTGACAGTGCAGATCAGCCCCAGCATTTT CASSFDSADQPQHF
TRBJ1-1 TRBD1 TRBV5-6 once TGTGCCAGCAGTACAGTGGACAGGGGTTTCGACACTGAAGCTTTCTTT CASSTVDRGFDTEAFF
TRBJ2-7 . TRBV15 many TGTGCCACCAGCAGAGATCCCCAGTACGAGCAGTACTTC CATSRDPQYEQYF
TRBJ2-1 TRBD2 TRBV28 . TGTGCCAGCAGCCGAGGACTAGCGGGAGGCGGAGATGAGCAGTTCTTC CASSRGLAGGGDEQFF
TRBJ2-5 TRBD2 TRBV2 many TGTGCCAGCAGTGCCCGACTAGCGGGTCGAGAGACCCAGTACTTC CASSARLAGRETQYF
TRBJ2-5 TRBD1 TRBV7-9 many TGTGCCAGCAGCGTCAGGACAGGGGGCTTGGAGACCCAGTACTTC CASSVRTGGLETQYF
TRBJ2-3 . TRBV2 . TGTGCCAGCAGATCAGGCTATAGCACAGATACGCAGTATTTT CASRSGYSTDTQYF
TRBJ2-5 . TRBV30 . TGTGCCTGGACTTCGCAAGAGACCCAGTACTTC CAWTSQETQYF
TRBJ1-3 . TRBV25-1 few TGTGCCAGCAGTCGACAAGGGAACACTGGAAACACCATATATTTT CASSRQGNTGNTIYF
TRBJ1-1 . TRBV5-1 many TGCGCCAGCAGCTCGTGGAACACTGAAGCTTTCTTT CASSSWNTEAFF
TRBJ2-7 . TRBV28 . TGTGCCAGCAGTTTCTCCAGGGCCTCCTACGAGCAGTACTTC CASSFSRASYEQYF
TRBJ2-7 TRBD1 TRBV10-3 few TGTGCCATCAGTTTACAGGGGGACGAGCAGTACTTC CAISLQGDEQYF